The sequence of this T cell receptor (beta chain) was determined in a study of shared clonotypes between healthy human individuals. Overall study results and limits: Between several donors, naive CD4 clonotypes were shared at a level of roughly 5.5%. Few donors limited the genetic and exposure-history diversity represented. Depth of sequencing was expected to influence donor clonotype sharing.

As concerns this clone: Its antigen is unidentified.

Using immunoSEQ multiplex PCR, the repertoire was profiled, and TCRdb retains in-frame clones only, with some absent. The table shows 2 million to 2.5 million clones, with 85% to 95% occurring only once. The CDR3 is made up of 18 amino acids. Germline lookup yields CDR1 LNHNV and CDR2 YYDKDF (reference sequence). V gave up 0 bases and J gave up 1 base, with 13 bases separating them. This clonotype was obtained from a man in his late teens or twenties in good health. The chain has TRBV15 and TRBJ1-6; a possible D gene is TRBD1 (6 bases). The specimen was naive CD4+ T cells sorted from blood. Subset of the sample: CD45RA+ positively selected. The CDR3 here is CATSRDRGAGSYNSPLHF. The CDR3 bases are TGTGCCACCAGCAGAGATCGGGGGGCGGGGTCCTATAATTCACCCCTCCACTTT.